Each of the 21 T cell receptor beta chains below was sequenced from the same sample in a study. TCRdb re-called the 5' RACE reads through MiXCR, storing one row per CDR3 protein. Of 9,500 to 15,000 distinct CDR3 sequences listed, 45% to 60% are singletons. Cells sorted as Tregs were CD4+, CD25+ and CD127-/low. The specimen sequenced was tumor-infiltrating Tregs sorted from the breast tumor. All receptors derive from a female donor with breast cancer.

This clonotype was detected a few times. The chain has TRBV7-9 and TRBJ2-2, with 7 positions matching TRBD1. Germline assignment: CDR1 SEHNR and CDR2 FQNEAQ (reference sequence). This CDR3 spans 16 amino acids. V lost 5 bases and J lost 2; bases outside the gene matches: 8. Here the CDR3 reads CASSTWTGPNTGELFF. In DNA form, the CDR3 reads TGTGCCAGCAGCACCTGGACAGGCCCCAACACCGGGGAGCTGTTTTTT.

The rearrangement links TRBV7-2 to TRBJ2-5, with 7 bases lining up with TRBD2. Germline V CDR1 and CDR2: SGHTA, FQGNSA. CDR3 size: 15 residues. V lost 5 bases, J lost 3 bases, and 9 bases stayed unmatched. CDR3 loop: CASSQALAGEETQYF. DNA of the CDR3: TGTGCCAGCAGCCAGGCGTTGGCGGGGGAAGAGACCCAGTACTTC. Full variable domain (missing parts from reference TRBV7-2 and TRBJ2-5): GAGVSQSPSNKVTEKGKDVELRCDPISGHTALYWYRQSLGQGLEFLIYFQGNSAPDKSGLPSDRFSAERTGGSVSTLTIQRTQQEDSAVYLCASSQALAGEETQYFGPGTRLLVL.

The chain joins TRBV7-3 to TRBJ2-1; either TRBD1 or TRBD2 may fit D (5 bases each). V dropped 1 base and J dropped 9 bases, with 10 bases sitting between them. The CDR3 is 13 amino acids. Germline CDR1 reads SGHTA; CDR2 reads FQGTGA. CDR3: CASSLRDEGEQFF. CDR3 sequence (DNA): TGTGCCAGCAGCTTAAGGGACGAGGGTGAGCAGTTCTTC.

This clonotype was picked up a small number of times. The gene calls are TRBV6-2 or TRBV6-3 and TRBJ1-1, with D unclear. Germline CDR1 reads MNHEY; CDR2 reads SVGEGT. This CDR3 contains 16 residues. Between the trimmed V and J ends, which lost 0 bases and 3 bases, there was a span of 14 bases. CDR3 nucleotides: TGTGCCAGCAGTTACTCGATATCGTTCATGTACACTGAAGCTTTCTTT. Translated, it gives CASSYSISFMYTEAFF.

The chain is built from TRBV4-3 and TRBJ2-7; 7 nucleotides agree with TRBD2. V gave up 4 bases and J gave up 2 bases; unmatched junction bases: 11. Germline assignment: CDR1 LGHNA and CDR2 YSLEER. CDR3 length: 16 amino acids. CDR3 sequence reads: CASSPLGSGMPYEQYV. The CDR3 nucleotides are TGCGCCAGCAGCCCTCTGGGGAGCGGGATGCCCTACGAGCAGTACGTC.

This clonotype was seen a handful of times. This chain links TRBV6-5 with TRBJ2-3, with a weak D call TRBD2 (7 bases). This CDR3 has 13 residues. Looked up from germline, CDR1 is MNHEY and CDR2 is SVGAGI. V was clipped by 5 bases and J by 3 bases, with 9 bases between them. Written as DNA, the CDR3 is TGTGCCAGCAGTAGGGGGGGGACAGATACGCAGTATTTT. This encodes CASSRGGTDTQYF.

The sample holds a few counts of this clonotype. This chain links TRBV6-5 with TRBJ1-2; TRBD1 agrees at 7 bases. This CDR3 is built from 13 residues. Trimming removed 4 bases from V and 4 bases from J; junction bases left unmatched: 3. CDR1 and CDR2 (germline): MNHEY, SVGAGI. CDR3 sequence: CASSLDRRYGYTF. The CDR3 region has the DNA TGTGCCAGCAGTTTGGACAGGCGCTATGGCTACACCTTC.

The rearrangement uses TRBV4-1 and TRBJ1-5, with a possible D match to TRBD1 (5 bases). CDR3 size: 14 residues. Trimming removed 6 bases at V and 1 base at J, with 10 bases between. The germline gives CDR1 MGHRA, CDR2 YSYEKL. Written as DNA, the CDR3 is TGCGCCAGCAGTACCGGGACGAGCAATCAGCCCCAGCATTTT. Translation: CASSTGTSNQPQHF.

This clonotype came up once. The chain is built from TRBV7-9 and TRBJ1-4, with a possible D match to TRBD1 (5 bases). V lost 2 bases to trimming and J lost 6 bases, with 13 bases between them. The CDR3 length is 15 residues. Per germline, CDR1 SEHNR and CDR2 FQNEAQ (reference sequence). CDR3 amino acids: CASSLRGAGHEKLFF. In DNA form, the CDR3 reads TGTGCCAGCAGCTTAAGGGGCGCGGGACATGAAAAACTGTTTTTT.

The rearrangement links TRBV10-3 to TRBJ2-3, with 10 bases lining up with TRBD2. The CDR3 covers 14 residues. The V segment lost 4 bases and the J segment 4 bases; nucleotides outside the gene matches: 2. The germline CDR1 and CDR2 sequences are ENHRY and SYGVKD. The chain's CDR3 is CAISGTSGADTQYF. In DNA form, the CDR3 reads TGTGCCATCAGTGGGACTAGCGGAGCAGATACGCAGTATTTT.

V gene TRBV30 combines with J gene TRBJ1-4; D remains unclear. Germline-derived CDR1 and CDR2 are GTSNPN and SVGIG (reference sequence). This CDR3 has 12 residues. The CDR3 protein is CATGTDDEKLFF. The CDR3 DNA reads TGTGCAACCGGTACAGATGATGAAAAACTGTTTTTT.

This sequence joins TRBV20-1 and TRBJ2-1, with a weak D call TRBD1 (5 bases). In germline, CDR1 is DFQATT, CDR2 SNEGSKA (reference sequence). V was cut by 6 bases and J by 5 bases, with 8 bases left in between. The CDR3 is made up of 11 amino acids. The CDR3 is CSALQDNEQFF. CDR3 DNA: TGCAGTGCACTACAGGACAATGAGCAGTTCTTC.

The chain combines TRBV7-8 with TRBJ2-5, with D tentatively TRBD1 (6 bases). The germline V gene has CDR1 SGHVS and CDR2 FQNEAQ. The CDR3 covers 14 residues. The ends were cut back, 5 bases at V and 4 bases at J, with 14 bases in the middle. The DNA of the CDR3 is TGTGCCAGCAGCCAGGCAGGGGTCCCAGAGACCCAGTACTTC. It specifies CASSQAGVPETQYF. The full variable domain, completed using reference TRBV7-8 and TRBJ2-5, is GAGVSQSPRYKVAKRGQDVALRCDPISGHVSLFWYQQALGQGPEFLTYFQNEAQLDKSGLPSDRFFAERPEGSVSTLKIQRTQQEDSAVYLCASSQAGVPETQYFGPGTRLLVL.

The rearrangement uses TRBV20-1 and TRBJ2-3, with TRBD2 matching over 8 bases. J was trimmed by 1 base and V by 5 bases; bases with no gene match: 11. Germline CDR1 and CDR2: DFQATT and SNEGSKA (reference sequence). The CDR3 contains 16 residues. The CDR3 region is CSAPVTSGGRTDTQYF. For the CDR3, the DNA is TGCAGTGCTCCTGTGACTTCGGGAGGGCGCACAGATACGCAGTATTTT.

The chain links TRBV5-6 to TRBJ2-5, with TRBD2 matching 9 bases. The V and J ends lost 4 bases and 5 bases, in that order; junction bases with no gene match: 18. This CDR3 comprises 18 residues. Germline V lookup: CDR1 SGHDT, CDR2 YYEEEE. The CDR3 region is CASSTTSRAGGGVETQYF. In nucleotides, the CDR3 is TGTGCCAGCAGCACAACGAGTCGAGCGGGAGGCGGGGTGGAGACCCAGTACTTC.

The chain couples TRBV12-3 or TRBV12-4 to TRBJ2-3; 7 nucleotides align to TRBD2. The CDR3 has 15 residues. V shed 6 bases and J 0 bases; nucleotides not matched to a gene: 6. CDR3 sequence: CASRISGFSTDTQYF. The DNA of the CDR3 is TGTGCCAGCAGAATTAGCGGGTTTAGCACAGATACGCAGTATTTT.

This clonotype was counted only a few times. J is TRBJ2-7 and V is TRBV6-2 or TRBV6-3; weak D call: TRBD1 (5 bases). The V end lost 2 bases, the J end lost 3 bases, and 14 bases lay between the germline ends. Germline CDR1 and CDR2: MNHEY and SVGEGT. The CDR3 is made up of 15 amino acids. CDR3 region: CASSYSTGHLYEQYV. The CDR3 nucleotides read TGTGCCAGCAGTTACAGTACAGGACATCTCTACGAGCAGTACGTC.

This chain links TRBV20-1 with TRBJ1-1; no firm D call. Per the germline V gene, CDR1 is DFQATT and CDR2 is SNEGSKA (reference sequence). The CDR3 covers 13 residues. The germline V and J ends were trimmed by 6 bases and 3 bases, with 14 bases remaining between them. The CDR3 here is CSARWREDTEAFF. The CDR3 DNA is TGCAGTGCCAGGTGGAGGGAAGACACTGAAGCTTTCTTT.

The rearrangement joins TRBV20-1 to TRBJ2-1; D is unclear. Deletions cut 3 bases from V and 0 bases from J, with 15 bases between. This CDR3 is 16 amino acids long. Per the germline V gene, CDR1 is DFQATT and CDR2 is SNEGSKA (reference sequence). CDR3 sequence reads: CSASTPQQSSYNEQFF. CDR3 DNA sequence: TGCAGTGCTAGTACCCCGCAGCAGAGCTCCTACAATGAGCAGTTCTTC.

Only a few counts were recorded for this clonotype. V is TRBV6-5 and J is TRBJ2-1; TRBD2 matches at 8 bases. The CDR3 totals 17 residues. Germline V gives CDR1 MNHEY, CDR2 SVGAGI. V trimming: 6 bases; J trimming: 7 bases; junction bases outside the gene matches: 17. As DNA, the CDR3 is TGTGCCAGCAGCCGCTCCCGGGGTAGCGGGACAATTAATGAGCAGTTCTTC. Its protein product is CASSRSRGSGTINEQFF.

This sequence joins TRBV12-3 or TRBV12-4 and TRBJ2-5, with no clear D. The CDR3 is 14 amino acids. The V and J ends lost 9 bases and 0 bases respectively, with 14 bases between them. CDR3 loop: CASQPGRNQETQYF. CDR3 nucleotide sequence: TGTGCCAGTCAACCCGGGCGGAACCAAGAGACCCAGTACTTC.